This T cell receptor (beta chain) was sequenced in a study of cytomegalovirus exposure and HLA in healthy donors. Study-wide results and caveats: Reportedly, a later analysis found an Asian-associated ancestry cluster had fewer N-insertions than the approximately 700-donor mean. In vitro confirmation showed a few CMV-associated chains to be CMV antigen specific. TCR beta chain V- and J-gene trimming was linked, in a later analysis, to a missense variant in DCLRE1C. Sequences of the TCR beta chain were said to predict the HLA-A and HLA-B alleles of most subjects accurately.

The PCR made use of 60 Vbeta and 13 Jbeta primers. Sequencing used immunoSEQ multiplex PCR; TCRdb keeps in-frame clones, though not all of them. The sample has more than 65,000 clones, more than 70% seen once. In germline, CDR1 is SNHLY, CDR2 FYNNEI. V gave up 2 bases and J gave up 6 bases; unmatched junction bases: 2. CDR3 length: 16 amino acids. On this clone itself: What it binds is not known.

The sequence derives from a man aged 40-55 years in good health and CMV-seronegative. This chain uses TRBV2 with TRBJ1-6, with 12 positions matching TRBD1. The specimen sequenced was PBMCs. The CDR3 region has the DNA TGTGCCAGCAGTGAACCGGGACAGGGGGCTAATTCACCCCTCCACTTT. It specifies CASSEPGQGANSPLHF.